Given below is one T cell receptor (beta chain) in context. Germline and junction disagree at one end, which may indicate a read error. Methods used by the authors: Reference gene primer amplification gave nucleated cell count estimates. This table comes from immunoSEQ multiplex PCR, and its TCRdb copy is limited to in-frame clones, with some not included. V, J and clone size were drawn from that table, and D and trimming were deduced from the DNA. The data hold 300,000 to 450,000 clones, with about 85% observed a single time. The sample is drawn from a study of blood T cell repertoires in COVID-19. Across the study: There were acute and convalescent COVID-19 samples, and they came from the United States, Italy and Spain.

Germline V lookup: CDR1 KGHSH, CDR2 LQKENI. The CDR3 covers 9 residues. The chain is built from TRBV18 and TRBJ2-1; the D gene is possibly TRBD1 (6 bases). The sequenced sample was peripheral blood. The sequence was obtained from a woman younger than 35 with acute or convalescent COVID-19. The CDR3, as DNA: TGTTCCAGGGGAGCTCTGCAGTTCTTC. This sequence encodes CSRGALQFF.